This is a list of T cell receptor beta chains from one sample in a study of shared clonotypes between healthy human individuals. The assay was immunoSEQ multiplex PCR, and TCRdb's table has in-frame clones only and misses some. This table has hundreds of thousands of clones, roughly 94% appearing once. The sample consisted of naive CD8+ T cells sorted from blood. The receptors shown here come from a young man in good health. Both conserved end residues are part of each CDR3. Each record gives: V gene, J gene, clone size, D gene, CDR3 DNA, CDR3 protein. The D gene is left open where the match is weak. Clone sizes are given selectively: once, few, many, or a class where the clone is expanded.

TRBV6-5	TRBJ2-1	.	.	TGTGCCAGCAGTTACCTTTCAGGGGACAATGAGCAGTTCTTC	CASSYLSGDNEQFF
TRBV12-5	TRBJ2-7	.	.	TGTGCTAGTGGTTTGGCCCCAAACTACGAGCAGTACTTC	CASGLAPNYEQYF
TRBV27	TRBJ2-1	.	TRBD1	TGTGCCAGCGTTCGACAGGGAACGGGGAATGAGCAGTTCTTC	CASVRQGTGNEQFF
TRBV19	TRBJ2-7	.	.	TGTGCCAGTAGTCTAACAGGGTCTAGCTCCTACGAGCAGTACTTC	CASSLTGSSSYEQYF
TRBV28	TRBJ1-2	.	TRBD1	TGTGCCAGCAGTGACAGGGCTAACTATGGCTACACCTTC	CASSDRANYGYTF
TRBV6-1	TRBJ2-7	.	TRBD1	TGTGCCAGCAGAGACAGGGACACCTTCTACGAGCAGTACTTC	CASRDRDTFYEQYF
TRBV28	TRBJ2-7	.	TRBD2	TGTGCCAGCAGCCTCTCCCTAGCGGGAGGGGACTCCTACGAGCAGTACTTC	CASSLSLAGGDSYEQYF
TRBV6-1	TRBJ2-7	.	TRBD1	TGTGCCAGCAGTGAGGACCAGACAGGGGGTAACTCCTACGAGCAGTACTTC	CASSEDQTGGNSYEQYF
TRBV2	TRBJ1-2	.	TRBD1	TGTGCCAGCAGTGAGGACAGGGAGATCCCTAACGACTATGGCTACACCTTC	CASSEDREIPNDYGYTF
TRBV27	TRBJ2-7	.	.	TGTGCCAGCAGCGTCGACAGCTACTTCTACGAGCAGTACTTC	CASSVDSYFYEQYF
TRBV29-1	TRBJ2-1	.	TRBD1	TGCAGCGTTGACCCACAGGGGTTCGATGAGCAGTTCTTC	CSVDPQGFDEQFF
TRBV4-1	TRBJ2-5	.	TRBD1	TGCGCCAGCAGCCTACAGGGGTACCAAGAGACCCAGTACTTC	CASSLQGYQETQYF
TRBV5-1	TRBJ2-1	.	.	TGCGCCAGCGGCCCCGCTAAGTCCCCGTACAATGAGCAGTTCTTC	CASGPAKSPYNEQFF
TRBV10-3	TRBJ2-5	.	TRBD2	TGTGCCATCAGTGGGTTTAGCGGGAGGGATCAAGAGACCCAGTACTTC	CAISGFSGRDQETQYF
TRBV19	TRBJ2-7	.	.	TGTGCCAGTAGTCCCTCGAGACAAAGCTCCTACGAGCAGTACTTC	CASSPSRQSSYEQYF
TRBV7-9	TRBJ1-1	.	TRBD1	TGTGCCAGCAGCGTAAGGGACAGCGCCTTGAACACTGAAGCTTTCTTT	CASSVRDSALNTEAFF
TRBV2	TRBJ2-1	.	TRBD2	TGTGCCAGCGGGCCGGGACTAGGTAATGAGCAGTTCTTC	CASGPGLGNEQFF
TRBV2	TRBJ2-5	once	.	TGTGCCAGCAGTGCCATAGACTGGGAGCCGGAGACCCAGTACTTC	CASSAIDWEPETQYF
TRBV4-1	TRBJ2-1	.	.	TGCGCCAGCAGCCAAGAACGGAACTACAATGAGCAGTTCTTC	CASSQERNYNEQFF
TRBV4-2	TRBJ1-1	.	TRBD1	TGTGCCAGCAGCCAAGCCCCGGGACAGCGCGCGACTGAAGCTTTCTTT	CASSQAPGQRATEAFF
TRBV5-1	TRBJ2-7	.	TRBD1	TGCGCCAGCAGCTCGGACAGGGGGCACTACGAGCAGTACTTC	CASSSDRGHYEQYF
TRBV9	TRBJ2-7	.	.	TGTGCCAGCAGCGGCGGCCTGGGCGGAAACGCCTACGAGCAGTACTTC	CASSGGLGGNAYEQYF
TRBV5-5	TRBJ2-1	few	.	TGTGCCAGCAGCTTGTTCTATCCGGGTCGCCCGAACAATGAGCAGTTCTTC	CASSLFYPGRPNNEQFF
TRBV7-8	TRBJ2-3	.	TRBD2	TGTGCCAGCAGCTTTCTAGCGGGAGGGAACACAGATACGCAGTATTTT	CASSFLAGGNTDTQYF
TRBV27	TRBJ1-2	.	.	TGTGCCAGCAGCGTACTCTCGGGGGGCAAAAGCTATGGCTACACCTTC	CASSVLSGGKSYGYTF
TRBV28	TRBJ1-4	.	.	TGTGCCAGCAGTTGGACAGCGGAGGATGAAAAACTGTTTTTT	CASSWTAEDEKLFF
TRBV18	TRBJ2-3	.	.	TGTGCCAGCTCAGGGCTTTGGGGAGCGGGTGAAGACACAGATACGCAGTATTTT	CASSGLWGAGEDTDTQYF